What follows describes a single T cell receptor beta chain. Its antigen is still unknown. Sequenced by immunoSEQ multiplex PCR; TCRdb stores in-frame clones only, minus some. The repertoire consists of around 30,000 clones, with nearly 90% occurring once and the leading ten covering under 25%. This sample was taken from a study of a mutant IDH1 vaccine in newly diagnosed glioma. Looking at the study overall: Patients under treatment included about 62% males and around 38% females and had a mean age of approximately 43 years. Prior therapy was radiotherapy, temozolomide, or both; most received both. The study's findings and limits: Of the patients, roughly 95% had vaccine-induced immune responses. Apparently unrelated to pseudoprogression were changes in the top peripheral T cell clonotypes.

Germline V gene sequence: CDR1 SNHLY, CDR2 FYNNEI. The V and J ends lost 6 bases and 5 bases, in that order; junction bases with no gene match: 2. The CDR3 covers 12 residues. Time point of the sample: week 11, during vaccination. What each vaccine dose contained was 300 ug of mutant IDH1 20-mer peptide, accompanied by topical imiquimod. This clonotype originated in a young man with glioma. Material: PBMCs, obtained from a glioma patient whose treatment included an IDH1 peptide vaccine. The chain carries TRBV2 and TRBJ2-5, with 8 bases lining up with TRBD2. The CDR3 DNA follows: TGTGCCAGCAGGACTAGCGCGGAGACCCAGTACTTC. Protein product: CASRTSAETQYF.